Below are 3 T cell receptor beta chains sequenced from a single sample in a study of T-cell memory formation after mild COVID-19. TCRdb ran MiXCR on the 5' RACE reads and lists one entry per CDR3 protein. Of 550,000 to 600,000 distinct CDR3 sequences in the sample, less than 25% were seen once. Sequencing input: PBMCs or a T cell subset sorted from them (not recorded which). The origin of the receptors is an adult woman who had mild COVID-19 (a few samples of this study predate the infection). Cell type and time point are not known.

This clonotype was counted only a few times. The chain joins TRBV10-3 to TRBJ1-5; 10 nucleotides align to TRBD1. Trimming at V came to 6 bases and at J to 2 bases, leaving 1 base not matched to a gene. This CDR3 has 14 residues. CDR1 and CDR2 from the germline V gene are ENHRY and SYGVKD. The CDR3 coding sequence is TGTGCCATCAGCGGGACAGGGGGCAATCAGCCCCAGCATTTT. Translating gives CAISGTGGNQPQHF.

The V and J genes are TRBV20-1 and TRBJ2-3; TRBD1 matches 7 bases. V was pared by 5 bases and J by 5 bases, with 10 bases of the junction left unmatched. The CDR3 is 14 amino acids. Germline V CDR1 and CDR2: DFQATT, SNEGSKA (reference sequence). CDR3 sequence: CSAAQGNSEDTQYF. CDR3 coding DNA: TGCAGTGCTGCACAGGGGAATAGCGAAGATACGCAGTATTTT.

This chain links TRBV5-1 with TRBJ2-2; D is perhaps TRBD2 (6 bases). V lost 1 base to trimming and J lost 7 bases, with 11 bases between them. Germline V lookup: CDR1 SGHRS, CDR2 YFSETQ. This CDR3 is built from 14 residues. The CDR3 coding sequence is TGCGCCAGCAGCTTGCAGGCAGCGGGCGGGGAGCTGTTTTTT. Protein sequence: CASSLQAAGGELFF.